Listed below are T cell receptor beta chains from one sample, sequenced in a study of beta chain features in type 1 diabetes. Produced via immunoSEQ multiplex PCR; TCRdb's table is partial and in-frame only. The table shows under 350,000 clones, with around 15% occurring only once. The sample taken for sequencing was naive CD4+ T cells from blood. Receptor source: a man aged 25-40 years with type 1 diabetes. Both conserved end residues are part of each CDR3. A D gene is named only where the DNA matches it firmly. Clone size is stated in some rows and not others, as once, few, many or a class when expanded.

size	length	V	J	D	CDR3	DNA
.	13	TRBV9	TRBJ2-2	.	CASRRSSTGELFF	TGTGCCAGCCGAAGATCGAGCACCGGGGAGCTGTTTTTT
.	13	TRBV30	TRBJ1-1	.	CAWSKGANTEAFF	TGTGCCTGGAGTAAGGGAGCGAACACTGAAGCTTTCTTT
.	13	TRBV28	TRBJ2-3	TRBD2	CASSSGGRDTQYF	TGTGCCAGCAGTTCGGGGGGGCGAGATACGCAGTATTTT
few	14	TRBV7-3	TRBJ1-5	.	CASSLSGRGQPQHF	TGTGCCAGCAGCTTATCGGGCAGGGGTCAGCCCCAGCATTTT
.	16	TRBV29-1	TRBJ2-7	TRBD2	CSVEDRGGSTTYEQYF	TGCAGCGTTGAAGATCGAGGCGGGAGTACGACCTACGAGCAGTACTTC
few	12	TRBV5-1	TRBJ2-1	.	CASSSQDNEQFF	TGCGCCAGCAGCTCACAGGACAATGAGCAGTTCTTC
few	15	TRBV5-1	TRBJ2-7	.	CASSFDTQGFYEQYF	TGCGCCAGCAGCTTTGACACCCAGGGGTTCTACGAGCAGTACTTC
few	16	TRBV28	TRBJ2-4	.	CATKSAPPLAKNIQYF	TGTGCCACCAAGTCCGCGCCTCCTCTAGCCAAAAACATTCAGTACTTC
.	16	TRBV5-1	TRBJ2-5	TRBD1	CASSLGDRWFQETQYF	TGCGCCAGCAGCTTGGGGGACAGGTGGTTTCAAGAGACCCAGTACTTC
few	14	TRBV30	TRBJ2-2	.	CAWSGTGNTGELFF	TGTGCCTGGAGCGGAACGGGGAACACCGGGGAGCTGTTTTTT
few	12	TRBV6-5	TRBJ1-2	.	CASSQTEDGYTF	TGTGCCAGCAGCCAGACAGAGGATGGCTACACCTTC
few	16	TRBV5-1	TRBJ2-7	TRBD1	CASSLSYGTGSYEQYF	TGCGCCAGCAGCTTGTCCTATGGGACAGGATCCTACGAGCAGTACTTC
.	18	TRBV18	TRBJ2-6	.	CASSPSRGTLSGANVLTF	TGTGCCAGCTCTCCTAGCAGGGGAACCCTTTCTGGGGCCAACGTCCTGACTTTC
few	14	TRBV29-1	TRBJ2-7	TRBD1	CSVDKDRSSYEQYF	TGCAGCGTTGATAAGGACAGGAGTTCCTACGAGCAGTACTTC
few	14	TRBV30	TRBJ2-5	.	CAWGPGWREETQYF	TGTGCCTGGGGCCCAGGCTGGCGGGAAGAGACCCAGTACTTC
.	13	TRBV9	TRBJ2-2	TRBD2	CAAGGSHTGELFF	TGTGCGGCGGGAGGGTCGCACACCGGGGAGCTGTTTTTT
.	14	TRBV29-1	TRBJ2-1	TRBD1	CSVGQGQSYNEQFF	TGCAGCGTTGGACAGGGGCAATCCTACAATGAGCAGTTCTTC
.	14	TRBV7-9	TRBJ2-1	TRBD2	CASSSPGLAVEQFF	TGTGCCAGCAGCTCGCCGGGACTAGCGGTTGAGCAGTTCTTC
.	13	TRBV7-2	TRBJ2-1	.	CASSFLAWNEQFF	TGTGCCAGCAGCTTCCTAGCGTGGAATGAGCAGTTCTTC
.	12	TRBV25-1	TRBJ2-1	.	CASRTPGSEQFF	TGTGCCAGCAGGACCCCCGGGAGTGAGCAGTTCTTC
.	15	TRBV10-3	TRBJ1-2	.	CAISEQAGGTYGYTF	TGTGCCATCAGTGAGCAGGCGGGCGGTACCTATGGCTACACCTTC
few	12	TRBV2	TRBJ1-5	TRBD1	CASQGARQPQHF	TGTGCCAGCCAGGGGGCGAGACAGCCCCAGCATTTT
.	15	TRBV19	TRBJ1-1	.	CASSISPPGGTEAFF	TGTGCCAGTAGTATAAGCCCGCCCGGGGGCACTGAAGCTTTCTTT
.	15	TRBV2	TRBJ2-5	TRBD2	CASRGESGKGETQYF	TGTGCCAGCAGGGGAGAGAGCGGGAAGGGAGAGACCCAGTACTTC
.	14	TRBV18	TRBJ2-1	.	CASSPMYRLHEQFF	TGTGCCAGCTCACCAATGTACAGGCTCCATGAGCAGTTCTTC
few	15	TRBV15	TRBJ2-3	.	CATSTRQISTDTQYF	TGTGCCACCAGCACGAGACAGATTAGCACAGATACGCAGTATTTT
.	16	TRBV19	TRBJ2-3	TRBD1	CASSGTGGAGADTQYF	TGTGCCAGTAGTGGGACAGGGGGCGCCGGCGCAGATACGCAGTATTTT